This paragraph covers one T cell receptor beta chain sequence. In the source study's methods: Estimates of nucleated cell counts were drawn from the amplification of reference gene primers. The assay was immunoSEQ multiplex PCR, and TCRdb's table has in-frame clones only and misses some. D and trimming were read from the DNA, whereas the V and J calls and clone size are those reported in that table. Of 97,000 or so clones in the sample, approximately 85% were seen once. The CDR3 consists of 13 residues. The germline V gene has CDR1 LNHDA and CDR2 SQIVND (reference sequence). With 3 bases removed from V and 0 bases from J, the gap between germline ends came to 5 bases. These data originate in a study of blood T cell repertoires in COVID-19. The wider study: Samples of COVID-19 (acute and convalescent) were obtained from the United States, Italy and Spain.

The sequencing sample was made of peripheral blood. The chain is built from TRBV19 and TRBJ1-2; no firm D call. This TCR derives from a woman of 80 years or more with active or convalescent COVID-19. The CDR3 nucleotides read TGTGCCAGTAGTATTAGCTCTAACTATGGCTACACCTTC. Its protein is CASSISSNYGYTF. The full variable domain, its missing parts supplied by reference TRBV19 and TRBJ1-2, is DGGITQSPKYLFRKEGQNVTLSCEQNLNHDAMYWYRQDPGQGLRLIYYSQIVNDFQKGDIAEGYSVSREKKESFPLTVTSAQKNPTAFYLCASSISSNYGYTFGSGTRLTVV.